A selection of T cell receptor beta chains follows, all from one sample in a study of T cell responses to AZD1222 COVID-19 vaccine. Assay used: immunoSEQ multiplex PCR; TCRdb lists only in-frame clones, some missing. Of some 110,000 clones detected, more than 80% appear once; the ten largest clones hold 4% to 5%. The sample was peripheral blood, taken on day 0 of AZD1222 vaccination. The source is an adult in good health. CDR3s include the opening cysteine and the closing phenylalanine or tryptophan. Fields, in order: D gene, clone size, V gene, J gene, CDR3 protein, CDR3 DNA. A D gene is named only where the DNA matches it firmly. A row's size may be missing; if present it is once, few, many or a size class.

D gene: -; clone size: once; V gene: TRBV4-1; J gene: TRBJ1-1; CDR3 protein: CASSQVTVNTEAFF; CDR3 DNA: TGCGCCAGCAGCCAAGTAACAGTGAACACTGAAGCTTTCTTT
D gene: -; clone size: -; V gene: TRBV28; J gene: TRBJ1-6; CDR3 protein: CASHKNNSPLHF; CDR3 DNA: TGTGCCAGCCATAAGAATAATTCACCCCTCCACTTT
D gene: TRBD1; clone size: -; V gene: TRBV28; J gene: TRBJ2-7; CDR3 protein: CASTKRQGRSYEQYF; CDR3 DNA: TGTGCCAGCACCAAGCGACAGGGGCGCTCCTACGAGCAGTACTTC
D gene: -; clone size: -; V gene: TRBV12-3/TRBV12-4; J gene: TRBJ2-7; CDR3 protein: CASSSTAYEQYF; CDR3 DNA: TGTGCCAGCAGTTCGACAGCTTACGAGCAGTACTTC
D gene: -; clone size: -; V gene: TRBV6-2/TRBV6-3; J gene: TRBJ2-3; CDR3 protein: CASSYRLATDTQYF; CDR3 DNA: TGTGCCAGCAGTTACCGCCTCGCAACAGATACGCAGTATTTT
D gene: TRBD2; clone size: -; V gene: TRBV7-2; J gene: TRBJ2-3; CDR3 protein: CASSLSGLGVFSTDTQYF; CDR3 DNA: TGTGCCAGCAGCTTGAGTGGACTAGGGGTCTTTAGCACAGATACGCAGTATTTT
D gene: -; clone size: -; V gene: TRBV28; J gene: TRBJ2-1; CDR3 protein: CASSRDPIGPNEQFF; CDR3 DNA: TGTGCCAGCAGTCGCGACCCCATCGGGCCCAATGAGCAGTTCTTC
D gene: -; clone size: -; V gene: TRBV5-1; J gene: TRBJ1-1; CDR3 protein: CASSLGDAAGTEAFF; CDR3 DNA: TGCGCCAGCAGCTTGGGGGACGCCGCGGGGACTGAAGCTTTCTTT
D gene: -; clone size: -; V gene: TRBV28; J gene: TRBJ1-2; CDR3 protein: CASSSRVRVGYTF; CDR3 DNA: TGTGCCAGCAGTAGCAGGGTTAGGGTCGGCTACACCTTC
D gene: -; clone size: -; V gene: TRBV11-2; J gene: TRBJ2-7; CDR3 protein: CASSLAPGLIYEQYF; CDR3 DNA: TGTGCCAGCAGCTTAGCCCCCGGACTAATCTACGAGCAGTACTTC
D gene: -; clone size: -; V gene: TRBV18; J gene: TRBJ1-2; CDR3 protein: CASSSGTLNYGYTF; CDR3 DNA: TGTGCCAGCTCGTCCGGGACCTTAAACTATGGCTACACCTTC
D gene: TRBD1; clone size: -; V gene: TRBV4-1; J gene: TRBJ1-4; CDR3 protein: CASSLKRAGGHNLTNEKLFF; CDR3 DNA: TGCGCCAGCAGCCTTAAACGGGCAGGGGGCCATAATTTAACTAATGAAAAACTGTTTTTT
D gene: -; clone size: -; V gene: TRBV21-1; J gene: TRBJ2-5; CDR3 protein: CASSSTSGFQETQYF; CDR3 DNA: TGTGCCAGCAGCAGTACTAGCGGGTTTCAAGAGACCCAGTACTTC
D gene: -; clone size: once; V gene: TRBV13; J gene: TRBJ2-5; CDR3 protein: CASSLGDKEETQYF; CDR3 DNA: TGTGCCAGCAGCTTAGGGGACAAGGAAGAGACCCAGTACTTC
D gene: -; clone size: -; V gene: TRBV19; J gene: TRBJ1-5; CDR3 protein: CASGDGGPQPQHF; CDR3 DNA: TGTGCCAGTGGGGATGGGGGACCCCAGCCCCAGCATTTT
D gene: -; clone size: -; V gene: TRBV4-2; J gene: TRBJ1-1; CDR3 protein: CASSPQGSEAFF; CDR3 DNA: TGTGCCAGCAGCCCTCAAGGGTCTGAAGCTTTCTTT
D gene: TRBD1; clone size: -; V gene: TRBV30; J gene: TRBJ1-2; CDR3 protein: CAWRPRDRGYGYTF; CDR3 DNA: TGTGCCTGGAGACCCCGGGACAGGGGCTATGGCTACACCTTC
D gene: TRBD2; clone size: once; V gene: TRBV27; J gene: TRBJ2-1; CDR3 protein: CASSFWTSGRATEQFF; CDR3 DNA: TGTGCCAGCAGTTTCTGGACTAGCGGGAGGGCAACTGAGCAGTTCTTC
D gene: -; clone size: -; V gene: TRBV4-3; J gene: TRBJ1-6; CDR3 protein: CASSPGTGYNSPLHF; CDR3 DNA: TGCGCCAGCAGCCCTGGGACCGGTTATAATTCACCCCTCCACTTT
D gene: -; clone size: -; V gene: TRBV30; J gene: TRBJ1-1; CDR3 protein: CAWSVLAAEAFF; CDR3 DNA: TGTGCCTGGAGTGTACTTGCGGCTGAAGCTTTCTTT
D gene: -; clone size: -; V gene: TRBV28; J gene: TRBJ2-6; CDR3 protein: CASSYLDSGANVLTF; CDR3 DNA: TGTGCCAGCAGTTATTTGGACTCTGGGGCCAACGTCCTGACTTTC
D gene: -; clone size: -; V gene: TRBV6-6; J gene: TRBJ1-6; CDR3 protein: CASSRGLTGRSSYNSPLHF; CDR3 DNA: TGTGCCAGCAGTCGGGGCCTGACAGGCCGGAGCTCCTATAATTCACCCCTCCACTTT
D gene: -; clone size: -; V gene: TRBV5-1; J gene: TRBJ1-2; CDR3 protein: CASSLGPRVPYGYTF; CDR3 DNA: TGCGCCAGCAGCTTGGGCCCCAGGGTCCCCTATGGCTACACCTTC
D gene: TRBD1; clone size: -; V gene: TRBV2; J gene: TRBJ2-3; CDR3 protein: CASTDTGESTDTQYF; CDR3 DNA: TGTGCCAGCACCGATACAGGGGAGAGCACAGATACGCAGTATTTT
D gene: -; clone size: -; V gene: TRBV15; J gene: TRBJ2-2; CDR3 protein: CATSRGGLPGGSAGELFF; CDR3 DNA: TGTGCCACCAGCAGAGGGGGTCTACCGGGTGGGAGTGCCGGGGAGCTGTTTTTT
D gene: -; clone size: -; V gene: TRBV7-9; J gene: TRBJ2-7; CDR3 protein: CASSLSGFEQYF; CDR3 DNA: TGTGCCAGCAGCTTATCAGGCTTCGAGCAGTACTTC
D gene: -; clone size: -; V gene: TRBV28; J gene: TRBJ2-4; CDR3 protein: CASSFLVAGTAKNIQYF; CDR3 DNA: TGTGCCAGCAGTTTCCTTGTGGCGGGAACAGCCAAAAACATTCAGTACTTC
D gene: -; clone size: -; V gene: TRBV7-3; J gene: TRBJ1-6; CDR3 protein: CASSLKGNSPLHF; CDR3 DNA: TGTGCCAGCAGCTTAAAGGGGAATTCACCCCTCCACTTT
D gene: TRBD1; clone size: -; V gene: TRBV4-1; J gene: TRBJ1-2; CDR3 protein: CASSRTPGGTGFRGGYTF; CDR3 DNA: TGCGCCAGCAGCCGAACCCCCGGGGGGACAGGTTTCCGGGGGGGCTACACCTTC
D gene: -; clone size: -; V gene: TRBV9; J gene: TRBJ2-6; CDR3 protein: CASSTGGPGANVLTF; CDR3 DNA: TGTGCCAGCAGCACCGGGGGACCTGGGGCCAACGTCCTGACTTTC
D gene: TRBD2; clone size: once; V gene: TRBV5-4; J gene: TRBJ2-3; CDR3 protein: CASSLASGGAAGTQYF; CDR3 DNA: TGTGCCAGCAGCTTGGCTAGCGGGGGGGCCGCGGGTACGCAGTATTTT
D gene: TRBD2; clone size: -; V gene: TRBV7-3; J gene: TRBJ2-1; CDR3 protein: CASSLTRGTSGPQFF; CDR3 DNA: TGTGCCAGCAGCTTAACGCGGGGGACTAGCGGCCCGCAGTTCTTC
D gene: TRBD1; clone size: -; V gene: TRBV3-1/TRBV3-2; J gene: TRBJ1-4; CDR3 protein: CASSQRGQGEEKLFF; CDR3 DNA: TGTGCCAGCAGCCAAAGGGGGCAGGGTGAAGAAAAACTGTTTTTT
D gene: TRBD1; clone size: -; V gene: TRBV19; J gene: TRBJ1-5; CDR3 protein: CASSSGTGNQPQHF; CDR3 DNA: TGTGCCAGTAGTTCCGGGACAGGGAATCAGCCCCAGCATTTT
D gene: -; clone size: -; V gene: TRBV12-3/TRBV12-4; J gene: TRBJ2-5; CDR3 protein: CASSGGHGETQYF; CDR3 DNA: TGTGCCAGCAGTGGGGGACACGGAGAGACCCAGTACTTC
D gene: -; clone size: -; V gene: TRBV5-4; J gene: TRBJ2-1; CDR3 protein: CASSPSAGGTGLYNEQFF; CDR3 DNA: TGTGCCAGCAGCCCATCTGCGGGGGGGACAGGGCTTTACAATGAGCAGTTCTTC
D gene: -; clone size: -; V gene: TRBV5-1; J gene: TRBJ2-1; CDR3 protein: CASSLSPGVSYNEQFF; CDR3 DNA: TGCGCCAGCAGCTTGTCTCCGGGAGTCTCCTACAATGAGCAGTTCTTC
D gene: TRBD2; clone size: -; V gene: TRBV10-3; J gene: TRBJ2-5; CDR3 protein: CAISLGRDRETQYF; CDR3 DNA: TGTGCCATCTCTTTAGGGAGGGACCGAGAGACCCAGTACTTC
D gene: -; clone size: -; V gene: TRBV24-1; J gene: TRBJ2-1; CDR3 protein: CATSDDGPSSYNEQFF; CDR3 DNA: TGTGCCACCAGTGACGACGGTCCAAGCTCCTACAATGAGCAGTTCTTC
D gene: TRBD1; clone size: -; V gene: TRBV28; J gene: TRBJ1-5; CDR3 protein: CASSKDRVKLQPQHF; CDR3 DNA: TGTGCCAGCAGTAAGGACAGGGTAAAGTTACAGCCCCAGCATTTT
D gene: TRBD1; clone size: -; V gene: TRBV28; J gene: TRBJ1-2; CDR3 protein: CASSRTGQGGGYTF; CDR3 DNA: TGTGCCAGCAGCAGAACGGGACAGGGAGGGGGCTACACCTTC
D gene: TRBD1; clone size: -; V gene: TRBV28; J gene: TRBJ1-2; CDR3 protein: CASSLTGGILDGYTF; CDR3 DNA: TGTGCCAGCAGCCTCACAGGGGGCATTTTGGATGGCTACACCTTC
D gene: TRBD1; clone size: many; V gene: TRBV27; J gene: TRBJ1-1; CDR3 protein: CASSLGGGGRSEAFF; CDR3 DNA: TGTGCCAGCAGTTTGGGAGGGGGCGGAAGATCTGAAGCTTTCTTT
D gene: -; clone size: -; V gene: TRBV5-1; J gene: TRBJ2-5; CDR3 protein: CASSSDSLGETQYF; CDR3 DNA: TGCGCCAGTTCTTCGGACAGCTTGGGGGAGACCCAGTACTTC
D gene: -; clone size: -; V gene: TRBV2; J gene: TRBJ1-1; CDR3 protein: CASSGYTEAFF; CDR3 DNA: TGTGCCAGCAGTGGGTATACTGAAGCTTTCTTT
D gene: -; clone size: -; V gene: TRBV4-1; J gene: TRBJ1-3; CDR3 protein: CASSQVLDTIYF; CDR3 DNA: TGCGCCAGCAGCCAAGTTTTAGACACCATATATTTT
D gene: -; clone size: -; V gene: TRBV6-5; J gene: TRBJ2-1; CDR3 protein: CASSWIGDNEQFF; CDR3 DNA: TGTGCCAGCAGTTGGATAGGGGACAATGAGCAGTTCTTC
D gene: -; clone size: -; V gene: TRBV7-9; J gene: TRBJ1-1; CDR3 protein: CASSLIPRGNTEAFF; CDR3 DNA: TGTGCCAGCAGCTTAATCCCCAGGGGGAACACTGAAGCTTTCTTT
D gene: -; clone size: -; V gene: TRBV4-2; J gene: TRBJ1-2; CDR3 protein: CASSPTLGRTFGYTF; CDR3 DNA: TGTGCCAGCAGCCCCACCCTCGGACGGACCTTTGGCTACACCTTC